This T cell receptor (beta chain) appears in the sequencing data of a study of blood T cell repertoires in COVID-19. For the study at large: The cDNA or gDNA used as material had been derived from T cells, B-cell-depleted T cells, or PBMCs.

Sequenced by immunoSEQ multiplex PCR; TCRdb stores in-frame clones only, minus some. The sample has around 310,000 clones, around 90% seen once. Germline V gene sequence: CDR1 SGDLS, CDR2 YYNGEE. The CDR3 length is 15 residues. Deletions cut 0 bases from V and 3 bases from J, with 10 bases between. The chain carries TRBV9 and TRBJ2-1, with a possible D match to TRBD1 (5 bases). The specimen sequenced was peripheral blood. This receptor was identified in a woman aged 40 to 50 with COVID-19, enrolled during active disease. CDR3 nucleotides: TGTGCCAGCAGCGTAGGGGGCCGGAACTACAATGAGCAGTTCTTC. Translated: CASSVGGRNYNEQFF.